Below are 23 T cell receptor beta chains sequenced from a single sample in a study of response to subunit inactivated influenza vaccine. Each CDR3 protein gets one entry after TCRdb re-called the RT-PCR reads with MiXCR. The table lists 150,000 to 200,000 distinct CDR3 sequences, more than 10% of them singletons. Separately, the same data were catalogued under a study of T cells expressing NK-cell markers. That report notes: The TCR beta cDNA came from 5'RACE template switching with UMIs.

The sample in question was CD8+ T cells sorted from PBMCs, obtained 12 days after vaccination. The receptor source for this set is a man aged 50-60 years who received an inactivated influenza vaccine.

This clonotype was observed a handful of times. The rearrangement joins TRBV29-1 to TRBJ2-4; 9 positions agree with TRBD2. CDR3 size: 17 residues. The ends lost 2 bases at V and 0 bases at J; junction bases unmatched: 8. CDR1 is SQVTM and CDR2 is ANQGSEA in the germline V gene. The CDR3, as DNA: TGCAGCGTTGAAACGACTAGCGGCTACCTAGCCAAAAACATTCAGTACTTC. It translates to CSVETTSGYLAKNIQYF.

This chain connects TRBV14 to TRBJ1-2; D call uncertain. This CDR3 is 13 amino acids long. The V end was cut by 0 bases, the J end by 3 bases, with 5 bases between. Per the germline V gene, CDR1 is SGHDN and CDR2 is FVKESK. This CDR3 is CASSQEGYYGYTF. In DNA form, the CDR3 reads TGTGCCAGCAGCCAAGAGGGGTACTATGGCTACACCTTC.

The chain is built from TRBV2 and TRBJ2-3, with 9 bases that match TRBD2. The CDR3 is 19 amino acids. The trim removed 7 bases at V and 2 bases at J, leaving 19 bases unmatched. Germline loops: CDR1 SNHLY, CDR2 FYNNEI. Here the CDR3 DNA reads TGTGCCAGCACCGACTCCTTCAGGCCCGGGACTAGCCCCACAGATACGCAGTATTTT. Protein product: CASTDSFRPGTSPTDTQYF.

This clonotype was counted only a few times. This chain uses TRBV3-1 with TRBJ2-5; TRBD2 is a possible D gene (5 bases). With 1 base removed from V and 2 bases from J, the gap between germline ends came to 8 bases. The CDR3 covers 14 residues. Germline V lookup: CDR1 LGHDT, CDR2 YNNKEL (reference sequence). The CDR3 sequence: CASSQASQQETQYF. CDR3 DNA sequence: TGTGCCAGCAGCCAAGCTAGCCAGCAAGAGACCCAGTACTTC.

The chain carries TRBV11-2 and TRBJ2-1; 9 bases align to TRBD1. From germline, CDR1 is SGHAT and CDR2 FQNNGV. The junction had 17 bases not matched to a gene; V was cut back by 5 bases and J by 6 bases. The CDR3 loop spans 18 amino acids. The CDR3 is CASSPTRAGTGKGNEQFF. CDR3 bases: TGTGCCAGCAGCCCAACCCGCGCCGGGACAGGGAAGGGCAATGAGCAGTTCTTC.

The J gene is TRBJ2-7, the V gene TRBV7-8, with 7 bases lining up with TRBD2. The CDR3 covers 14 residues. V dropped 3 bases and J dropped 3; count of bases not matched to a gene: 5. Germline CDR1 SGHVS, CDR2 FQNEAQ. The CDR3 protein is CASSLGLPRYEQYF. Written as DNA, the CDR3 is TGTGCCAGCAGCTTGGGACTACCTCGCTACGAGCAGTACTTC.

This clonotype was seen only a few times. This rearrangement joins TRBV19 to TRBJ2-3, with D hard to call. The CDR3 has 15 residues. Germline V gene lookup returns CDR1 LNHDA and CDR2 SQIVND (reference sequence). The germline V and J ends were trimmed by 5 bases and 2 bases, with 14 bases remaining between them. The CDR3 protein is CASSPEPAATDTQYF. DNA of the CDR3: TGTGCCAGTAGTCCCGAACCGGCGGCCACAGATACGCAGTATTTT. Together with reference TRBV19 and TRBJ2-3, the CDR3 gives the full variable domain: DGGITQSPKYLFRKEGQNVTLSCEQNLNHDAMYWYRQDPGQGLRLIYYSQIVNDFQKGDIAEGYSVSREKKESFPLTVTSAQKNPTAFYLCASSPEPAATDTQYFGPGTRLTVL.

This clonotype was counted a few times. The rearrangement links TRBV7-9 to TRBJ1-5; D call uncertain. V was shortened by 2 bases and J by 9 bases, with 8 bases between the two germline ends. Germline CDR1 and CDR2: SEHNR and FQNEAQ (reference sequence). This CDR3 is built from 12 residues. The CDR3 sequence is CASSLSYMPQHF. In DNA, the CDR3 is TGTGCCAGCAGCTTAAGTTACATGCCCCAGCATTTT.

There are a few counts of this clonotype. The CDR3 nucleotides are TGCGCCAGCAGCCATAGACTAGCAGTGGATGAGCAGTTCTTC. Amino acid sequence: CASSHRLAVDEQFF. The V and J genes are TRBV5-1 and TRBJ2-1, with TRBD2 identical over 7 bases. Trimming at V came to 4 bases and at J to 8 bases, leaving 9 bases not matched to a gene. Looked up from germline, CDR1 is SGHRS and CDR2 is YFSETQ. There are 14 residues in the CDR3. The entire variable domain, with the rest obtained from reference TRBV5-1 and TRBJ2-1, is as follows: KAGVTQTPRYLIKTRGQQVTLSCSPISGHRSVSWYQQTPGQGLQFLFEYFSETQRNKGNFPGRFSGRQFSNSRSEMNVSTLELGDSALYLCASSHRLAVDEQFFGPGTRLTVL.

This clonotype was observed a handful of times. V usage is TRBV4-3 and J usage is TRBJ1-4, with a weak D call TRBD1 (5 bases). Trimming removed 0 bases at V and 8 bases at J, with 16 bases between. The germline gives CDR1 LGHNA, CDR2 YSLEER. The CDR3 extends over 16 amino acids. Here the CDR3 DNA reads TGCGCCAGCAGCCAAGATGGAGGGACTTATCGCGAAAAACTGTTTTTT. Translating gives CASSQDGGTYREKLFF.

This clonotype was detected once. The rearrangement links TRBV28 to TRBJ2-3; 9 bases map to TRBD2. The trim removed 5 bases at V and 4 bases at J, leaving 10 bases unmatched. The V gene's germline CDR1 is MDHEN and CDR2 SYDVKM. The CDR3 is 16 amino acids. This chain's CDR3 is CASSTLLAGQSDTQYF. The CDR3 nucleotides read TGTGCCAGCAGTACTTTACTAGCGGGCCAGTCAGATACGCAGTATTTT. The variable domain in full, completed from reference TRBV28 and TRBJ2-3, reads DVKVTQSSRYLVKRTGEKVFLECVQDMDHENMFWYRQDPGLGLRLIYFSYDVKMKEKGDIPEGYSVSREKKERFSLILESASTNQTSMYLCASSTLLAGQSDTQYFGPGTRLTVL.

The chain couples TRBV2 to TRBJ2-5; TRBD2 might be the D (6 bases). The V and J ends lost 3 bases and 4 bases respectively, with 15 bases between them. CDR1 is SNHLY and CDR2 is FYNNEI in the germline V gene. The CDR3 length is 15 residues. In DNA, the CDR3 is TGTGCCAGCAGTGAGGGGACTGCTAGAGGAGAGACCCAGTACTTC. This encodes CASSEGTARGETQYF.

The chain combines TRBV7-2 with TRBJ2-5; 8 bases are shared with TRBD2. The V and J ends lost 1 base and 2 bases, in that order; junction bases with no gene match: 9. Germline V gene sequence: CDR1 SGHTA, CDR2 FQGNSA. CDR3 length: 17 amino acids. CDR3 loop: CASSLVPAGASQETQYF. CDR3 bases: TGTGCCAGCAGCTTAGTGCCAGCGGGAGCCTCACAAGAGACCCAGTACTTC.

The chain combines TRBV24-1 with TRBJ1-2; the D gene is possibly TRBD1 (6 bases). Trimming removed 3 bases at V and 6 bases at J, with 19 bases between. CDR1 and CDR2 from the germline V gene are KGHDR and SFDVKD. This CDR3 is built from 16 residues. The CDR3 loop reads CATSDPQGYGPDGYTF. As DNA, the CDR3 is TGTGCCACCAGTGATCCACAGGGCTACGGGCCGGATGGCTACACCTTC.

This chain connects TRBV12-3 or TRBV12-4 to TRBJ2-7; D is unresolved. V was shortened by 4 bases and J by 0 bases, with 7 bases between the two germline ends. The CDR3 is 13 residues long. CDR3 in DNA: TGTGCCAGCAGTTCCTCCAGCTCCTACGAGCAGTACTTC. Protein: CASSSSSSYEQYF.

This clonotype was seen more than once but under ten times. This sequence joins TRBV28 and TRBJ2-3; TRBD1 matches at 8 bases. The junction had 3 bases not matched to a gene; V was cut back by 5 bases and J by 2 bases. This CDR3 is built from 14 residues. Per the germline V gene, CDR1 is MDHEN and CDR2 is SYDVKM. Here the CDR3 DNA reads TGTGCCAGCAGTGACAGGGGTAACACAGATACGCAGTATTTT. It codes for CASSDRGNTDTQYF.

The V and J genes are TRBV12-3 or TRBV12-4 and TRBJ2-6; D is undetermined. Trimming removed 5 bases from V and 0 bases from J, with 11 bases in between. This CDR3 is 16 amino acids long. The CDR3 loop reads CASSPLGSSGANVLTF. The DNA for the CDR3 is TGTGCCAGCAGTCCGCTCGGAAGCTCTGGGGCCAACGTCCTGACTTTC.

There are a few counts of this clonotype. The rearrangement uses TRBV27 and TRBJ2-1; 12 nucleotides align to TRBD2. The germline V gene encodes CDR1 MNHEY and CDR2 SMNVEV (reference sequence). The CDR3 has 16 residues. V shed 5 bases and J 5 bases; nucleotides not matched to a gene: 7. CDR3 region: CASSLRTSGNDNEQFF. The CDR3 region has the DNA TGTGCCAGCAGTCTCCGGACTAGCGGGAATGACAATGAGCAGTTCTTC.

This clonotype was seen ten or more times. V is TRBV4-2 and J is TRBJ2-1, with 8 bases fitting TRBD2. The V segment lost 1 base and the J segment 5 bases; nucleotides outside the gene matches: 10. Germline V lookup: CDR1 LGHNA, CDR2 YNFKEQ. This CDR3 contains 17 residues. In nucleotides, the CDR3 is TGTGCCAGCAGCCAAGTAGGAGCGGGAGTTTTGAACAATGAGCAGTTCTTC. It codes for CASSQVGAGVLNNEQFF.

This clonotype was detected only a few times. This chain joins TRBV27 and TRBJ1-4; D is ambiguous. Germline V lookup: CDR1 MNHEY, CDR2 SMNVEV (reference sequence). The CDR3 consists of 14 residues. Trimming took off 5 bases at V and 8 bases at J, with 15 bases between the two ends. CDR3 sequence: CASSGSEATEKLFF. In DNA form, the CDR3 reads TGTGCCAGCAGTGGCTCCGAGGCAACGGAAAAACTGTTTTTT.

The chain links TRBV27 to TRBJ1-2, with 9 positions matching TRBD1. This CDR3 contains 15 residues. Looked up from germline, CDR1 is MNHEY and CDR2 is SMNVEV (reference sequence). V lost 5 bases to trimming and J lost 4 bases; unmatched junction nucleotides: 8. CDR3 in DNA: TGTGCCAGCAGTCCCGGGACAGGGCGGGCCTATGGCTACACCTTC. It is translated as CASSPGTGRAYGYTF.

This clonotype was observed a handful of times. The J gene is TRBJ2-3, the V gene TRBV3-1; tentatively, D is TRBD2 (5 bases). V dropped 2 bases and J dropped 0 bases, with 18 bases sitting between them. The germline V gene has CDR1 LGHDT and CDR2 YNNKEL (reference sequence). The CDR3 length is 18 residues. CDR3 DNA sequence: TGTGCCAGCAGCCAACGGCCCCCCGTCCGGGGAAGCACAGATACGCAGTATTTT. It encodes CASSQRPPVRGSTDTQYF.

This clonotype was seen only once. V usage is TRBV7-6 and J usage is TRBJ2-1, with TRBD2 matching over 9 bases. In germline, CDR1 is SGHVS, CDR2 FNYEAQ. This CDR3 contains 15 residues. J lost 4 bases, V lost 1 base, and 2 bases had no gene match. CDR3 amino acids: CASSLGLAEYNEQFF. DNA of the CDR3: TGTGCCAGCAGCTTAGGACTAGCGGAATACAATGAGCAGTTCTTC.